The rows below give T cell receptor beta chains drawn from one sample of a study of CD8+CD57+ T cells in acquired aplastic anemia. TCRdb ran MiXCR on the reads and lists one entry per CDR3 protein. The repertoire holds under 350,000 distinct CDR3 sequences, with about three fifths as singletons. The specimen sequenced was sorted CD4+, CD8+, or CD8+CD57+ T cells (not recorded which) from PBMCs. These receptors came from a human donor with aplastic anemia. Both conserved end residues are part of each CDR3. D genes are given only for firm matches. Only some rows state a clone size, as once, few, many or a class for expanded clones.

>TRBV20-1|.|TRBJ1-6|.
TGCAGTGCTACCGACGGGGGGGACGAGGTTTCACCCCTCCACTTT
CSATDGGDEVSPLHF
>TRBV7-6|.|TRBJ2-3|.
TGTGCCAGCAGCTTAGGGGTCCCCTCCGGGAGTGAAGCAGATACGCAGTATTTT
CASSLGVPSGSEADTQYF
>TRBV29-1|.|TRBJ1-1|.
TGCAGCGTGAAGCGAGAGGCTAAAGCTTTCTTT
CSVKREAKAFF
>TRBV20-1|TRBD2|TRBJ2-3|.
TGCAGTGCTTTGACTAGCGGCACAGATACGCAGTATTTT
CSALTSGTDTQYF
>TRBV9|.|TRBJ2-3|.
TGTGCCAGCAGCGTAGAGGCAGGGGCCAGCACAGATACGCAGTATTTT
CASSVEAGASTDTQYF
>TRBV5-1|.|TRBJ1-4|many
TGCGCCAGCAGCTTGGAATTTGGAGGCGAAAAACTGTTTTTT
CASSLEFGGEKLFF
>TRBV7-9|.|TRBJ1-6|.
TGTGCCAGCAGCCCATCGGCCCTTGGCTCACCCCTCCACTTT
CASSPSALGSPLHF
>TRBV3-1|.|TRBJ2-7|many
TGTGCCAGCAGCCAGGGGGCTGTCGTCGAGCAGTACTTC
CASSQGAVVEQYF
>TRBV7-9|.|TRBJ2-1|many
TGTGCCAGCAGCTTAGTGGGCAATGAGCAGTTCTTC
CASSLVGNEQFF
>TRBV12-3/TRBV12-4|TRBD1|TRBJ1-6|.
TGTGCCAGCAGTCCCGACAGGGGGCGCGGGTCACCCCTCCACTTT
CASSPDRGRGSPLHF
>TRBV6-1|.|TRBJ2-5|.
TGTGCCAGCAGCCTAAGCCGGGATACCAATGAGACCCAGTACTTC
CASSLSRDTNETQYF
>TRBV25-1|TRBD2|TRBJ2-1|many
TGTGCCAGCAGTGGGGGAGGGTCCCAAAGGTACAATGAGCAGTTCTTC
CASSGGGSQRYNEQFF
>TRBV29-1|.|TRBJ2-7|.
TGCAGTGCTAGAGTAGCTCCCTACGAGCAGTACTTC
CSARVAPYEQYF
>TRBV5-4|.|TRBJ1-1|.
TGTGCCAGCAGGGGCTCGGGGGAAGCTTTCTTT
CASRGSGEAFF
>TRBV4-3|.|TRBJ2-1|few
TGCGCCAGCAGCCAAGATCAGGCAGCCTACAATGAGCAGTTCTTC
CASSQDQAAYNEQFF
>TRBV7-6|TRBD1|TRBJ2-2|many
TGTGCCAACCCTCTGGGACAGCAGACGAACACCGGGGAGCTGTTTTTT
CANPLGQQTNTGELFF
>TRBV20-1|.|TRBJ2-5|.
TGCAGTGCCCAGGACTCCATCGAGACCCAGTACTTC
CSAQDSIETQYF